This TCR beta chain was captured by sequencing in a study of blood T cell repertoires in COVID-19. Across the whole study: T cells, B-cell-depleted T cells, or PBMCs provided the cDNA or gDNA that served as material.

Participants, about 18 to 90 years old, spanned around 25 US areas. The CDR3 sequence is 16 residues long. The J segment lost 0 bases and the V segment lost 2 bases, leaving 4 bases of the junction unmatched. In germline, CDR1 is KGHSH, CDR2 LQKENI. Clones were read by immunoSEQ multiplex PCR, and TCRdb kept only the in-frame ones, dropping some. The data hold about 380,000 clones, with more than 75% observed a single time. What was sequenced was PBMCs or T cells enriched from blood (not recorded which). The rearrangement joins TRBV18 to TRBJ2-5; 9 bases fit TRBD1. The source is a woman younger than 35 who had recovered from COVID-19. CDR3 residues: CASSPDTGGHQETQYF. CDR3 nucleotide sequence: TGTGCCAGCTCACCAGATACAGGGGGCCACCAAGAGACCCAGTACTTC. Supplemented by reference TRBV18 and TRBJ2-5, the full variable domain reads NAGVMQNPRHLVRRRGQEARLRCSPMKGHSHVYWYRQLPEEGLKFMVYLQKENIIDESGMPKERFSAEFPKEGPSILRIQQVVRGDSAAYFCASSPDTGGHQETQYFGPGTRLLVL.